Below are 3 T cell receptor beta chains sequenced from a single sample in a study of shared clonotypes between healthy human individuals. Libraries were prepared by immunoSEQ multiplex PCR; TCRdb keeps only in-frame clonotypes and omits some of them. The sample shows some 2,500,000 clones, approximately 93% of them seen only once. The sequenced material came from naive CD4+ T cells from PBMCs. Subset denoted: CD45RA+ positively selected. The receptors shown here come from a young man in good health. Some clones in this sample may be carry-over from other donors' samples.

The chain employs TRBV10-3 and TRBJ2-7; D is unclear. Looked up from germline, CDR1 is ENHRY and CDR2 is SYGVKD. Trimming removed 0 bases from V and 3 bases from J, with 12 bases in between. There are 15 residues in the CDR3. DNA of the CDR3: TGTGCCATCAGTGAGTCATTGAGCAGGATCTACGAGCAGTACTTC. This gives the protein CAISESLSRIYEQYF.

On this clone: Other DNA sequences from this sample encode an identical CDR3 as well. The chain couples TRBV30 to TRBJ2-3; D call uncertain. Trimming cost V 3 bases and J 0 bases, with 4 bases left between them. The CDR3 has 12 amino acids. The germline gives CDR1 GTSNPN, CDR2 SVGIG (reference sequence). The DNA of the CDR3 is TGTGCCTGGAGCCCTAGCACAGATACGCAGTATTTT. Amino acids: CAWSPSTDTQYF.

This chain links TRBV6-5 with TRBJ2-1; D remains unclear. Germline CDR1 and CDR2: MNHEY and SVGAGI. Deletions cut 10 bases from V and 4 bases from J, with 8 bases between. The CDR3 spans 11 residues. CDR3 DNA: TGTGCCACCAACCTGTACAATGAGCAGTTCTTC. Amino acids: CATNLYNEQFF.